Presented here are 28 T cell receptor beta chains from one specimen sequenced in a study of post-analysis software for immune sequencing data. Study-wide points: Five TRBV segments, TRBV5-6, TRBV5-1 and TRBV20-1 among them, were found more frequent in patients than controls.

For these TCRs, the target antigens are not known. Each TCR beta cDNA library carried unique molecular identifiers. MiXCR was run by TCRdb on the PCR reads, yielding one entry per CDR3 protein. The sample lists about 810,000 distinct CDR3 sequences, about 50% seen once, with roughly 4.4% in the top ten. The source material was blood. The receptor set was obtained from a girl aged 10-17 years with multiple sclerosis.

The chain combines TRBV7-9 with TRBJ2-7, with D perhaps matching TRBD1 (6 bases). Germline V lookup: CDR1 SEHNR, CDR2 FQNEAQ (reference sequence). V was cut by 5 bases and J by 4 bases, with 15 bases left in between. CDR3 size: 14 residues. CDR3 sequence: CASSQNRDSYEQYF. DNA for the CDR3: TGTGCCAGCAGCCAGAACAGGGATTCTTACGAGCAGTACTTC.

Note on this clonotype: The junction differs from germline at one of its ends, possibly a read error. The rearrangement uses TRBV2 and TRBJ2-1, with 13 bases identical to TRBD2. Germline V gene data show CDR1 as SNHLY and CDR2 as FYNNEI. There are 16 residues in the CDR3. CDR3 in amino acids: CVSRTGTSGNYNEQFF. CDR3 nucleotide sequence: TGTGTCAGCAGAACTGGGACTAGCGGGAACTACAATGAGCAGTTCTTC.

CDR3 bases: TGCAGCGTTGTTTGGAGTAGCTCCTACGAGCAGTACTTC. It encodes CSVVWSSSYEQYF. This chain links TRBV29-1 with TRBJ2-7; no firm D call. This CDR3 is 13 amino acids long. Germline V gene sequence: CDR1 SQVTM, CDR2 ANQGSEA. The V gene lost 4 bases and the J gene lost 0 bases, with 10 bases spanning the gap.

J is TRBJ2-7 and V is TRBV9, with D perhaps matching TRBD1 or TRBD2 (6 bases each). Germline-derived CDR1 and CDR2 are SGDLS and YYNGEE. V was cut by 4 bases and J by 7 bases, with 24 bases left in between. CDR3 length equals 16 residues. CDR3 amino acids: CASSPNWGALGNEQYF. Here the CDR3 DNA reads TGTGCCAGCAGCCCAAATTGGGGGGCATTGGGCAATGAGCAGTACTTC.

Only a few counts were recorded for this clonotype. V usage is TRBV6-4 and J usage is TRBJ1-6, with TRBD1 as a possible D gene (5 bases). Germline values: CDR1 MRHNA, CDR2 SNTAGT. V was shortened by 6 bases and J by 8 bases, with 11 bases between the two germline ends. The CDR3 runs 13 residues. The CDR3 DNA sequence: TGTGCCAGCAGGCTCGACAGTTATTCACCCCTCCACTTT. This encodes CASRLDSYSPLHF.

This clonotype was seen only a few times. The rearrangement links TRBV15 to TRBJ2-5, with a possible D match to TRBD2 (6 bases). Germline CDR1 reads LNHNV; CDR2 reads YYDKDF (reference sequence). The V end was cut by 0 bases, the J end by 2 bases, with 13 bases between. The CDR3 has 16 amino acids. For the CDR3, the DNA is TGTGCCACCAGCAGAGATCGTGGGGGGTTACAAGAGACCCAGTACTTC. Protein product: CATSRDRGGLQETQYF.

In its sample, this clonotype was seen a few times. The chain recombines TRBV29-1 with TRBJ2-5, with 7 bases identical to TRBD1. CDR3 size: 12 residues. Germline CDR1 reads SQVTM; CDR2 reads ANQGSEA. The ends lost 8 bases at V and 4 bases at J; junction bases unmatched: 7. CDR3 sequence reads: CSKTGDGETQYF. Written as DNA, the CDR3 is TGCAGCAAAACAGGGGATGGAGAGACCCAGTACTTC.

The J gene is TRBJ2-3, the V gene TRBV24-1, with 14 positions matching TRBD2. Germline CDR1 reads KGHDR; CDR2 reads SFDVKD. J was trimmed by 12 bases and V by 2 bases; bases with no gene match: 3. This CDR3 comprises 14 residues. DNA for the CDR3: TGTGCCACCAGTGATTCGGGACTAGCGGGAGCACAGTATTTT. Residues: CATSDSGLAGAQYF.

This clonotype occurred a few times. V gene TRBV7-8 combines with J gene TRBJ2-7; D may be TRBD1 (6 bases). Germline values: CDR1 SGHVS, CDR2 FQNEAQ. V was trimmed by 4 bases and J by 0 bases, leaving 10 bases between them. The CDR3 is made up of 14 amino acids. CDR3 in amino acids: CASSSTGTSYEQYF. Here the CDR3 DNA reads TGTGCCAGCAGCTCTACAGGGACCTCCTACGAGCAGTACTTC.

V gene TRBV20-1 combines with J gene TRBJ2-3; 10 bases line up with TRBD2. Germline V lookup: CDR1 DFQATT, CDR2 SNEGSKA (reference sequence). The junction had 12 bases not matched to a gene; V was cut back by 0 bases and J by 3 bases. The CDR3 totals 18 residues. The CDR3 DNA reads TGCAGTGCTAGAGACGCGAGCGGGAGGGCCTGGGGGACAGATACGCAGTATTTT. Amino acid sequence: CSARDASGRAWGTDTQYF.

This clonotype has a handful of counts. This rearrangement joins TRBV15 to TRBJ1-1; 8 bases line up with TRBD1. V shed 4 bases, J shed 6 bases, and the junction held 16 bases outside the gene matches. Germline assignment: CDR1 LNHNV and CDR2 YYDKDF (reference sequence). The CDR3 is 17 amino acids. This chain's CDR3 is CATSIRGRLDRTPEAFF. The CDR3 coding sequence is TGTGCCACCAGCATCAGGGGGCGGCTTGATCGAACACCTGAAGCTTTCTTT.

The J gene is TRBJ2-3, the V gene TRBV6-1; D might be TRBD1 or TRBD2, each matching 5 bases. Trimming pared 3 bases from V and 5 bases from J, leaving 21 bases between. Germline V CDR1 and CDR2: MNHNS, SASEGT. The length of the CDR3 is 17 residues. The CDR3 nucleotides read TGTGCCAGCAGTGACAAGTGGACCGGGACGTCGAAAGATACGCAGTATTTT. Residues: CASSDKWTGTSKDTQYF.

The V call is TRBV7-2, the J call TRBJ1-6; 7 nucleotides line up with TRBD1. The CDR3 totals 15 residues. V was pared by 5 bases and J by 6 bases, with 7 bases of the junction left unmatched. The germline V gene has CDR1 SGHTA and CDR2 FQGNSA. The CDR3 is CASSPSRDSNSPLHF. The CDR3 region has the DNA TGTGCCAGCAGCCCATCCCGGGACAGTAATTCACCCCTCCACTTT.

This clonotype was detected only a few times. J is TRBJ2-3 and V is TRBV6-6; D is uncertain. CDR1 is MNHNY, CDR2 SVGAGI, per germline (reference sequence). V was trimmed by 2 bases and J by 4 bases, leaving 10 bases between them. The CDR3 has 14 residues. The CDR3 loop reads CASSYASRADTQYF. DNA for the CDR3: TGTGCCAGCAGTTACGCATCTAGGGCAGATACGCAGTATTTT.

This chain joins TRBV7-9 and TRBJ1-1; D is undetermined. V was cut by 5 bases and J by 0 bases, with 10 bases left in between. The CDR3 extends over 14 amino acids. The germline gives CDR1 SEHNR, CDR2 FQNEAQ (reference sequence). The CDR3 loop reads CASSPTSMNTEAFF. Here the CDR3 DNA reads TGTGCCAGCAGCCCGACTTCGATGAACACTGAAGCTTTCTTT.

Only a few counts were recorded for this clonotype. The chain combines TRBV29-1 with TRBJ2-1; no clear D gene. Per germline, CDR1 SQVTM and CDR2 ANQGSEA. V was clipped by 0 bases and J by 0 bases, with 9 bases between them. There are 15 residues in the CDR3. The CDR3 is CSVEDYSRSYNEQFF. The CDR3 nucleotides read TGCAGCGTTGAAGATTACTCTCGCTCCTACAATGAGCAGTTCTTC.

The rearrangement links TRBV12-3 or TRBV12-4 to TRBJ2-3; D is ambiguous. V shed 3 bases and J shed 2 bases, with 6 bases lying between them. This CDR3 region has 13 residues. CDR3: CASSFQDTDTQYF. The CDR3 nucleotides read TGTGCCAGCAGTTTTCAGGACACAGATACGCAGTATTTT.

The rearrangement joins TRBV5-1 to TRBJ2-3, with 14 bases aligning to TRBD2. The CDR3 covers 16 residues. J was trimmed by 7 bases and V by 3 bases; bases with no gene match: 7. Germline-derived CDR1 and CDR2 are SGHRS and YFSETQ. CDR3 sequence reads: CASSSTSGRAVYTQYF. CDR3 bases: TGCGCCAGCAGCTCGACTAGCGGGAGGGCCGTATATACGCAGTATTTT.

The sample holds a few counts of this clonotype. This chain connects TRBV10-1 to TRBJ2-1, with D possibly being TRBD1 or TRBD2 (6 bases each). Trimming left V 2 bases short and J 3 bases short, with 11 bases between. This CDR3 contains 15 residues. Germline V lookup: CDR1 WNHNN, CDR2 SYGVQD (reference sequence). The CDR3, as DNA: TGCGCCAGCAGTGAGGAGGGGGGCCTCTACAATGAGCAGTTCTTC. Its translation: CASSEEGGLYNEQFF.

This clonotype was counted between two and nine times. This chain joins TRBV18 and TRBJ2-4; D assignment may be TRBD1 or TRBD2 (5 bases each). V was shortened by 1 base and J by 0 bases, with 7 bases between the two germline ends. The germline V gene encodes CDR1 KGHSH and CDR2 LQKENI. This CDR3 contains 15 residues. The CDR3 nucleotides are TGTGCCAGCTCACCACGGGGGTTAGCCAAAAACATTCAGTACTTC. Its translation is CASSPRGLAKNIQYF.

This clonotype was recorded only once. The chain has TRBV6-5 and TRBJ1-1; D remains unclear. From germline, CDR1 is MNHEY and CDR2 SVGAGI. The CDR3 runs to 16 residues. V lost 2 bases and J lost 5, with 18 bases in between. The CDR3 bases are TGTGCCAGCAGTTACGGGCACTTGACCCTTGGAACTGAAGCTTTCTTT. Its protein product is CASSYGHLTLGTEAFF.

V is TRBV7-9 and J is TRBJ1-1; D is perhaps TRBD1 (5 bases). The CDR3 spans 14 residues. The germline gives CDR1 SEHNR, CDR2 FQNEAQ (reference sequence). V was cut by 5 bases and J by 5 bases, with 15 bases left in between. CDR3 DNA sequence: TGTGCCAGCAGCGTGTCCCTCAGGGAGACTGAAGCTTTCTTT. This translates into CASSVSLRETEAFF. Variable domain in full (rest from reference TRBV7-9 and TRBJ1-1): DTGVSQNPRHKITKRGQNVTFRCDPISEHNRLYWYRQTLGQGPEFLTYFQNEAQLEKSRLLSDRFSAERPKGSFSTLEIQRTEQGDSAMYLCASSVSLRETEAFFGQGTRLTVV.

The chain links TRBV20-1 to TRBJ2-7, with D perhaps TRBD2 (6 bases). Trimming stripped 1 base from V and 2 bases from J, with 15 bases between. This CDR3 has 15 amino acids. Germline values: CDR1 DFQATT, CDR2 SNEGSKA (reference sequence). The CDR3 sequence: CSARGEAIQAYEQYF. The CDR3 nucleotides are TGCAGTGCTAGAGGGGAGGCGATACAAGCCTACGAGCAGTACTTC.

This clonotype occurred a few times. The chain recombines TRBV10-3 with TRBJ2-7, with D uncertain. This CDR3 is built from 13 residues. Germline-derived CDR1 and CDR2 are ENHRY and SYGVKD. Trimming took off 3 bases at V and 3 bases at J, with 9 bases between the two ends. CDR3 sequence reads: CAISDWENYEQYF. In nucleotides, the CDR3 is TGTGCCATCAGTGATTGGGAAAACTACGAGCAGTACTTC.

The rearrangement uses TRBV20-1 and TRBJ2-7; 12 nucleotides align to TRBD1. The J segment lost 5 bases and the V segment lost 2 bases, leaving 4 bases of the junction unmatched. Per the germline V gene, CDR1 is DFQATT and CDR2 is SNEGSKA (reference sequence). The CDR3 covers 14 residues. The CDR3 DNA reads as TGCAGTGCTAGACCCGGGACAGGGGGCGACGAGCAGTACTTC. Translated: CSARPGTGGDEQYF.

J is TRBJ1-5 and V is TRBV6-6; TRBD1 agrees at 9 bases. The CDR3 totals 15 residues. Trimming took 8 bases from V and 7 from J; bases not matched to a gene: 12. CDR1 is MNHNY and CDR2 is SVGAGI in the germline V gene (reference sequence). CDR3 nucleotide sequence: TGTGCCAGCGGCCCGGGACAGGGAATGTGGCAGCCCCAGCATTTT. As protein: CASGPGQGMWQPQHF.

This clonotype was counted between two and nine times. This sequence joins TRBV29-1 and TRBJ1-1; a possible D gene is TRBD1 (6 bases). The V end was cut by 4 bases, the J end by 0 bases, with 9 bases between. This CDR3 is 13 amino acids long. Germline V CDR1 and CDR2: SQVTM, ANQGSEA. The CDR3 DNA reads TGCAGCGTTGCCGGGACAATGAACACTGAAGCTTTCTTT. It specifies CSVAGTMNTEAFF.

The rearrangement joins TRBV27 to TRBJ2-3; TRBD2 matches 11 bases. Per germline, CDR1 MNHEY and CDR2 SMNVEV (reference sequence). V lost 2 bases to trimming and J lost 2 bases; unmatched junction nucleotides: 18. This CDR3 contains 21 residues. CDR3 sequence: CASSLKFWGLAGGPSTDTQYF. The CDR3 DNA sequence: TGTGCCAGCAGTTTAAAGTTCTGGGGCCTAGCGGGGGGACCCTCCACAGATACGCAGTATTTT.